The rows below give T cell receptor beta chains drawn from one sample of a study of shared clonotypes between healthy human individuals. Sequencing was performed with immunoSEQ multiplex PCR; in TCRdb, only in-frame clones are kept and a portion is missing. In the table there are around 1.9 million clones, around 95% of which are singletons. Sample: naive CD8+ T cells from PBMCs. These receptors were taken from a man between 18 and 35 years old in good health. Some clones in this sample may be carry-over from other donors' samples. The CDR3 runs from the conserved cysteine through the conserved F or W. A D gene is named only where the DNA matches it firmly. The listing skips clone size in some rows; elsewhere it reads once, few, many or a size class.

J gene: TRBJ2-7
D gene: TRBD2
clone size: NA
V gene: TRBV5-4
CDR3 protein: CASSLGLAGGPRTEQYF
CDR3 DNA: TGTGCCAGCAGCTTGGGACTAGCGGGAGGGCCTCGTACCGAGCAGTACTTC

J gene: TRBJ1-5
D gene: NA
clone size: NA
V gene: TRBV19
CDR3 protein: CASSIVPGNQPQHF
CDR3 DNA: TGTGCCAGTAGTATTGTTCCTGGCAATCAGCCCCAGCATTTT

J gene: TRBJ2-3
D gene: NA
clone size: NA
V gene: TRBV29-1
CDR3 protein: CSVAGWGEITDTQYF
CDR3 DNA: TGCAGCGTTGCGGGATGGGGGGAGATCACAGATACGCAGTATTTT

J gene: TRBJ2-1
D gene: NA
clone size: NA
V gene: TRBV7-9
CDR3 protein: CASSLEVKPPRFF
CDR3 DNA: TGTGCCAGCAGCTTAGAAGTTAAACCCCCCCGGTTCTTC

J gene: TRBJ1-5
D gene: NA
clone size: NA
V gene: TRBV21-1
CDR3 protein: CASNNDGGADSNQPQHF
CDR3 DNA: TGTGCCAGCAACAATGATGGAGGGGCAGATAGCAATCAGCCCCAGCATTTT

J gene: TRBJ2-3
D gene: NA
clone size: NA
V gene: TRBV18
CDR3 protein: CASSPQGGTSTDTQYF
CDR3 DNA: TGTGCCAGCTCACCACAGGGCGGAACTAGCACAGATACGCAGTATTTT

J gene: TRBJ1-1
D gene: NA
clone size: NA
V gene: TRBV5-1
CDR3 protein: CASSLSEMGELGEAFF
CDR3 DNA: TGCGCCAGCAGCTTGTCAGAAATGGGGGAACTTGGTGAAGCTTTCTTT

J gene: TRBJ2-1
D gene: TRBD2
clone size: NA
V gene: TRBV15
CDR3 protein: CATSRKTGLEAQFF
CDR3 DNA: TGTGCCACCAGCAGAAAGACGGGACTAGAAGCCCAGTTCTTC

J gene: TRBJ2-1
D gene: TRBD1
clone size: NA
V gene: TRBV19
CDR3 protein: CASEDRMRDEQFF
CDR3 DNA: TGTGCCAGTGAGGACAGGATGAGGGATGAGCAGTTCTTC

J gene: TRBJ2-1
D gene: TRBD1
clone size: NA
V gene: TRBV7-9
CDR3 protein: CASSSWDRGSEEQFF
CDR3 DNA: TGTGCCAGCAGCTCGTGGGACAGGGGGTCTGAAGAGCAGTTCTTC

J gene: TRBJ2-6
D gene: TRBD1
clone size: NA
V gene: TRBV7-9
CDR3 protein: CASSHPGQGFGANVLTF
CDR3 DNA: TGTGCCAGCAGCCACCCGGGACAGGGGTTCGGGGCCAACGTCCTGACTTTC

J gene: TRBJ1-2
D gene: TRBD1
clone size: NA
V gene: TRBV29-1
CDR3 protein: CSVGTANYGYTF
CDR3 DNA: TGCAGCGTAGGGACAGCTAACTATGGCTACACCTTC

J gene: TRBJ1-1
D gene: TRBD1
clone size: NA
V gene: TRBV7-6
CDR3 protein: CASSLAQGGRMNTEAFF
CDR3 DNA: TGTGCCAGCAGCTTAGCGCAAGGGGGCCGCATGAACACTGAAGCTTTCTTT

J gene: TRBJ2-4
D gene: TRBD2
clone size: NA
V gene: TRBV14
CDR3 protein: CASSQAASGSLSAKNIQYF
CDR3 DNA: TGTGCCAGCAGCCAAGCAGCTAGCGGGAGTCTATCGGCCAAAAACATTCAGTACTTC

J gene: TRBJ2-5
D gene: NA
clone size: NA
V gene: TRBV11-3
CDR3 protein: CASSPRQEETQYF
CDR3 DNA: TGTGCCAGCAGCCCCCGACAGGAGGAGACCCAGTACTTC

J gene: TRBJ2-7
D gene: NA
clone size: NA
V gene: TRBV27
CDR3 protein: CASSLNGLGSYEQYF
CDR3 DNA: TGTGCCAGCAGTTTAAATGGGCTGGGAAGCTACGAGCAGTACTTC

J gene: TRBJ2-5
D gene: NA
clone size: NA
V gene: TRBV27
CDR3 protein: CASSSQLGGETQYF
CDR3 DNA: TGTGCCAGCAGTTCACAACTGGGCGGGGAGACCCAGTACTTC

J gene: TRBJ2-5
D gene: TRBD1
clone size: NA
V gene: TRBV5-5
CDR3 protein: CASTPHRGQETQYF
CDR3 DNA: TGTGCCAGCACCCCCCACAGGGGCCAAGAGACCCAGTACTTC

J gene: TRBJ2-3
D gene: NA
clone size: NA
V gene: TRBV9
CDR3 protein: CASSVRFSGDRTDTQYF
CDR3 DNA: TGTGCCAGCAGCGTCCGGTTCAGTGGGGACCGCACAGATACGCAGTATTTT

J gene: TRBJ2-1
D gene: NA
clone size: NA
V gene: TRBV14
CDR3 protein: CASSQGHGSYNEQFF
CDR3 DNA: TGTGCCAGCAGCCAAGGACACGGCTCCTACAATGAGCAGTTCTTC

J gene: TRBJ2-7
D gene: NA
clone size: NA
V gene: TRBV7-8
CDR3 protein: CASSPSIGPSLRGQYF
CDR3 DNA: TGTGCCAGCAGCCCATCCATAGGGCCGAGCCTACGAGGGCAGTACTTC

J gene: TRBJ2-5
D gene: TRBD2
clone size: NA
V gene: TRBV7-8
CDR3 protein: CASSENRGPGLAQETQYF
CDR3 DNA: TGTGCCAGCAGCGAAAACAGGGGCCCGGGACTAGCCCAAGAGACCCAGTACTTC

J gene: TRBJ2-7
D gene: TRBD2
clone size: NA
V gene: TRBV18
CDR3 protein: CASSPKVRESYEQYF
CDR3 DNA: TGTGCCAGCTCACCGAAGGTGCGGGAGTCCTACGAGCAGTACTTC

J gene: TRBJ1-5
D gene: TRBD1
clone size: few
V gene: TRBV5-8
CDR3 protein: CASSLQGYSNQPQHF
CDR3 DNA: TGTGCCAGCAGCTTACAGGGGTATAGCAATCAGCCCCAGCATTTT

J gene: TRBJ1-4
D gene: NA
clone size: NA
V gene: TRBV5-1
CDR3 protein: CASSLRQPIEKLFF
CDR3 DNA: TGCGCCAGCAGCTTGCGGCAGCCAATTGAAAAACTGTTTTTT

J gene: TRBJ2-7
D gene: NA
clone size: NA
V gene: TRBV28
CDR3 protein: CASSRTGRSYEQYF
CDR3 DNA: TGTGCCAGCAGTCGTACTGGACGCTCCTACGAGCAGTACTTC

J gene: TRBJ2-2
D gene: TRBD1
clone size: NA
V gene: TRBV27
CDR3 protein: CASTWTGADTGELFF
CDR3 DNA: TGTGCCAGCACCTGGACAGGGGCCGACACCGGGGAGCTGTTTTTT

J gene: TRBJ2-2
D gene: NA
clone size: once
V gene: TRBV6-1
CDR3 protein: CAMREGYFTGELFF
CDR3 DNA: TGTGCCATGCGCGAGGGATACTTCACCGGGGAGCTGTTTTTT

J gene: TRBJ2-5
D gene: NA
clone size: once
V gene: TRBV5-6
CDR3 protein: CASSSGAQGFQETQYF
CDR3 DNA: TGTGCCAGCAGCTCGGGAGCACAGGGGTTTCAGGAGACCCAGTACTTC